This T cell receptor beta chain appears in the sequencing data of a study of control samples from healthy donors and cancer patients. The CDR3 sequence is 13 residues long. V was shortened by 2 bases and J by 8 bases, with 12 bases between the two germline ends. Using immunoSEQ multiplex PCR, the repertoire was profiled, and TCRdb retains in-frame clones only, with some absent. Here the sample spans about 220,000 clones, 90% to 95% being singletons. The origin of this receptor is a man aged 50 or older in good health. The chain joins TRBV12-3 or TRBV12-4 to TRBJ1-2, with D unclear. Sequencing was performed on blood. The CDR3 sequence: CASSLQGLGGYTF. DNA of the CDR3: TGTGCCAGCAGTTTACAAGGGTTGGGAGGCTACACCTTC.